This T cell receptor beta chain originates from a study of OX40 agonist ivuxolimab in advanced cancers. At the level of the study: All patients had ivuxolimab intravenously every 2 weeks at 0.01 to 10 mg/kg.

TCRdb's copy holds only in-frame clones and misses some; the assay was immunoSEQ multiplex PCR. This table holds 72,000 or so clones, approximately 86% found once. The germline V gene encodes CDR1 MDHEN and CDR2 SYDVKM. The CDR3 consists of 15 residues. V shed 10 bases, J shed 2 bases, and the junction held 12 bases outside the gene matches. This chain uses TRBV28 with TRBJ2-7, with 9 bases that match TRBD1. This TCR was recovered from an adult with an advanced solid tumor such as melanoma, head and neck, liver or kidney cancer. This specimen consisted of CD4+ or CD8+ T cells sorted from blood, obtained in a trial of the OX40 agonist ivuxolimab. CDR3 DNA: TGTGCCACCCATACCGGGACAGGGACCCCCTACGAGCAGTACTTC. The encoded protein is CATHTGTGTPYEQYF.